The TCR beta chain described here comes from a study of T cell responses to AZD1222 COVID-19 vaccine. The data were produced by immunoSEQ multiplex PCR, yet TCRdb's version contains in-frame clones alone and is incomplete. The profile covers approximately 130,000 clones, with approximately 85% appearing a single time and approximately 8.5% taken by the ten largest. The CDR3 length is 15 residues. From germline, CDR1 is SGHTA and CDR2 FQGNSA. Trimming removed 4 bases from V and 6 bases from J; junction bases left unmatched: 6. This TCR was sampled from an adult in good health. The chain is built from TRBV7-2 and TRBJ2-1; 10 nucleotides match TRBD2. The material sequenced was peripheral blood, taken on day 0 of AZD1222 vaccination. As DNA, the CDR3 is TGTGCCAGCAGCTACAAGCGGGGGGGGAGCAATGAGCAGTTCTTC. Encoded protein: CASSYKRGGSNEQFF.